A selection of T cell receptor beta chains follows, all from one sample in a study of a mutant IDH1 vaccine in newly diagnosed glioma. Assay used: immunoSEQ multiplex PCR; TCRdb lists only in-frame clones, some missing. Of fewer than 150,000 clones in the sample, 90% were seen once. Their target antigens are unknown. The source material was PBMCs, sampled from a glioma patient whose treatment included an IDH1 peptide vaccine. The receptors shown here come from a woman between 45 and 65 years old with glioma. The CDR3 runs from the conserved cysteine through the conserved F or W. The order of the fields is V gene, J gene, clone size, D gene, CDR3 DNA, CDR3 protein. A D gene is named only where the DNA matches it firmly. Clone size is not always given. Where it is, it says once, few, many or a class for expanded clones.

TRBV6-1	TRBJ2-7	-	TRBD2	TGTGCCAGCAGCCTGGCGGGACTAGCGGACTACGAGCAGTACTTC	CASSLAGLADYEQYF
TRBV30	TRBJ1-1	-	-	TGTGCCTGGAGTGTAAGCCCCGGTAACACTGAAGCTTTCTTT	CAWSVSPGNTEAFF
TRBV10-3	TRBJ2-7	-	TRBD1	TGTGCCATCAGTGAGGGACAGGGGGCTTACGAGCAGTACTTC	CAISEGQGAYEQYF
TRBV5-1	TRBJ2-3	-	-	TGCGCCAGCAGCTTGGCCGCGGAGACAGATACGCAGTATTTT	CASSLAAETDTQYF
TRBV27	TRBJ1-1	few	-	TGTGCCAGCAGTCTCTATCTGGGGACTGAAGCTTTCTTT	CASSLYLGTEAFF
TRBV7-9	TRBJ1-2	-	-	TGTGCCAGCAGCTCGGCAGGGAGAAGTAACTATGGCTACACCTTC	CASSSAGRSNYGYTF
TRBV30	TRBJ1-5	-	-	TGTGCCTGGAGTGTACCCATCAGTAAGGAGCCCCAGCATTTT	CAWSVPISKEPQHF
TRBV2	TRBJ2-7	-	TRBD1	TGTGCCAGCAGCGACCCCTTGGACAGGGAGGCCTACGAGCAGTACTTC	CASSDPLDREAYEQYF
TRBV28	TRBJ2-6	-	-	TGTGCCAGCAGTTTACCCCAGGGGTCTGGGGCCAACGTCCTGACTTTC	CASSLPQGSGANVLTF
TRBV18	TRBJ2-3	once	-	TGTGCCAGCTCACTCTCGGACAGTTGGAATACGCAGTATTTT	CASSLSDSWNTQYF
TRBV2	TRBJ2-2	-	-	TGTGCCAGCAGTGACAACCCTTTGAACACCGGGGAGCTGTTTTTT	CASSDNPLNTGELFF